The 3 T cell receptor beta chains below come from one sample, sequenced in a study of T cell responses to AZD1222 COVID-19 vaccine. Generated by immunoSEQ multiplex PCR, the TCRdb table keeps only in-frame clones and is missing some. The repertoire holds around 140,000 clones, with more than 85% as singletons. Sample: peripheral blood, taken 28 days after the second AZD1222 dose. These receptors were taken from an adult who received the AZD1222 COVID-19 vaccine.

This clone was seen just once. J is TRBJ2-7 and V is TRBV6-5, with D possibly matching TRBD1 (5 bases). Per the germline V gene, CDR1 is MNHEY and CDR2 is SVGAGI. Trimming pared 6 bases from V and 2 bases from J, leaving 14 bases between. This CDR3 is 14 amino acids long. CDR3 sequence (DNA): TGTGCCAGCAGCCCCGGAAAGGGGACCTACGAGCAGTACTTC. It translates to CASSPGKGTYEQYF.

The chain combines TRBV19 with TRBJ1-5; D possibly corresponds to TRBD1 (5 bases). The germline V gene has CDR1 LNHDA and CDR2 SQIVND (reference sequence). The ends were cut back, 3 bases at V and 6 bases at J, with 9 bases in the middle. The CDR3 consists of 13 residues. CDR3 protein: CASSIRDPQPQHF. The CDR3 DNA is TGTGCCAGTAGTATCAGGGACCCTCAGCCCCAGCATTTT.

The chain employs TRBV28 and TRBJ2-7; D is perhaps TRBD1 (6 bases). This CDR3 spans 12 amino acids. Germline V gene sequence: CDR1 MDHEN, CDR2 SYDVKM. V was cut by 6 bases and J by 2 bases, with 8 bases left in between. The CDR3 sequence: CASSRDTYEQYF. CDR3 nucleotide sequence: TGTGCCAGCAGCCGGGACACCTACGAGCAGTACTTC.